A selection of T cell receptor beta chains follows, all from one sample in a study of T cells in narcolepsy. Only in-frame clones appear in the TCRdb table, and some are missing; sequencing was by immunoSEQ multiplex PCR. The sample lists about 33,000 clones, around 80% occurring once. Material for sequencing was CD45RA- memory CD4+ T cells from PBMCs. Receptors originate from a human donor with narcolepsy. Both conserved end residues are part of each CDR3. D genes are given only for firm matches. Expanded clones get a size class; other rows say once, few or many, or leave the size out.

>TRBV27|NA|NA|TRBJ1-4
TGTGCCAGCCCTCGCGGGGTAATGGGTGGTGGTCGGGGTGAAAAACTGTTTTTT
CASPRGVMGGGRGEKLFF
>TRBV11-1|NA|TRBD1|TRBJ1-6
TGTGCCAGCAGCCCCCCCGGACAGGGACGGAATTCACCCCTCCACTTT
CASSPPGQGRNSPLHF
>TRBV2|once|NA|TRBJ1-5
TGTGCCAGCAGTGAAGGTTTTGGGGGGCAGGGGCCCCAGCATTTT
CASSEGFGGQGPQHF
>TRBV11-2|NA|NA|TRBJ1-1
TGTGCCAGCAGCTTAGGAGGAAGAAGTGAAGCTTTCTTT
CASSLGGRSEAFF
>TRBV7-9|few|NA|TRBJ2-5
TGTGCCAGCAGCTACGGAGGGGGCAAAGGAGAGACCCAGTACTTC
CASSYGGGKGETQYF
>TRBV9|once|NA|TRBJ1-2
TGTGCCAGCAGCCCCAGGGTGGACTATGGCTACACCTTC
CASSPRVDYGYTF
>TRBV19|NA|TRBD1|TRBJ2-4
TGTGCCAGTGGGGATGCGGACAGGAGATGGGGCAAAAACATTCAGTACTTC
CASGDADRRWGKNIQYF
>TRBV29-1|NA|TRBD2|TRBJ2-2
TGCAGCTCCCAGCCTAGCGGGGGCGGGGAGCTGTTTTTT
CSSQPSGGGELFF
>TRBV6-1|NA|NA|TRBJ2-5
TGTGCCAGCGGATCCCCGGCGGGGTCCCAAGAGACCCAGTACTTC
CASGSPAGSQETQYF
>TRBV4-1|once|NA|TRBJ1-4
TGCGCCAGCAGCCAAGGCCTAACTAATGAAAAACTGTTTTTT
CASSQGLTNEKLFF
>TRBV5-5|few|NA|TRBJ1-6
TGTGCCAGCAGATCCGGGACAAATGATTCACCCCTCCACTTT
CASRSGTNDSPLHF
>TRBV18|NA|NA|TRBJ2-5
TGTGCCAGCTCACGGTACCAAGAGACCCAGTACTTC
CASSRYQETQYF
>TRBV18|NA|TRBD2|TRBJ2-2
TGTGCCAGCTCATCCCCTTACACGGGGGGGCTGTACACCGGGGAGCTGTTTTTT
CASSSPYTGGLYTGELFF
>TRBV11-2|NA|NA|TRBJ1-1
TGTGCCAGCAGCTTAGTGCCCGGCGGGGCTTTCTTT
CASSLVPGGAFF
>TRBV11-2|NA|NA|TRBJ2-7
TGTGCCAGCAGCTTAAACCCCAAGGACGAGCAGTACTTC
CASSLNPKDEQYF
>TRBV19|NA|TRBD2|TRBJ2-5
TGTGCCAGTAGTATGTGGACTAGCGGGCCTCAAGAGACCCGGTACTTC
CASSMWTSGPQETRYF
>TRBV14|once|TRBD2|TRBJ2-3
TGTGCCAGCAGCCCAATAGCGGGGGGCCTCACAGATACGCAGTATTTT
CASSPIAGGLTDTQYF
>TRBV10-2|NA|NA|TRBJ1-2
TGCGCCAGCAGTGAGTCAGGGAACTATGGCTACACCTTC
CASSESGNYGYTF
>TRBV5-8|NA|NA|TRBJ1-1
TGTGCCAGCAGCTTGCTTCGGGCTGTGGGGGACACTGAAGCTTTCTTT
CASSLLRAVGDTEAFF
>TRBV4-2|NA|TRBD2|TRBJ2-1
TGTGCCAGCAGCCAAGAAGGGACTAGCGGGGGGATCTACAATGAGCAGTTCTTC
CASSQEGTSGGIYNEQFF
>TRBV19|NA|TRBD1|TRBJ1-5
TGTGCCAGTACAAGGGGGGGTGACAGGGAACAGCCCCAGCATTTT
CASTRGGDREQPQHF
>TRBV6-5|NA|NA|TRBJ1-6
TGTGCCAGCAGTTGGCAGAAGGCCCCAAGTAATTCACCCCTCCACTTT
CASSWQKAPSNSPLHF
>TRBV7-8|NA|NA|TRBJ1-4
TGTGCCAGCAGCGCCGCAGAGTTTAATGAAAAACTGTTTTTT
CASSAAEFNEKLFF
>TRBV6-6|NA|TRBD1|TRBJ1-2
TGTGCCAGCAGCGATAAGGTGGGGACAGAAAACTTC
CASSDKVGTENF
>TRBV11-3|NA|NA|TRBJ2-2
TGTGCCAGCAGCCCCGGGACTCACGTCACCGGGGAGCTGTTTTTT
CASSPGTHVTGELFF